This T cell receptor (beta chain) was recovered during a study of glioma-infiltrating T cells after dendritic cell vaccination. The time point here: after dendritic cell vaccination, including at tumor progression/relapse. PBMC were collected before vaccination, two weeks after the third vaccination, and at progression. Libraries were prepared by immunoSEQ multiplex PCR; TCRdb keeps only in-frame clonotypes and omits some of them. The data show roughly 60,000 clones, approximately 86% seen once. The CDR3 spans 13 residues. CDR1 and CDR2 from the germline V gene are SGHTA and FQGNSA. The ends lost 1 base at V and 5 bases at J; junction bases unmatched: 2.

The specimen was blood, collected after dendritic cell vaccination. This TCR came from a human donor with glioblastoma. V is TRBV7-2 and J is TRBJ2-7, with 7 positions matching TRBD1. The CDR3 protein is CASSLVTGNEQYF. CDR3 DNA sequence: TGTGCCAGCAGCTTAGTGACAGGGAACGAGCAGTACTTC.